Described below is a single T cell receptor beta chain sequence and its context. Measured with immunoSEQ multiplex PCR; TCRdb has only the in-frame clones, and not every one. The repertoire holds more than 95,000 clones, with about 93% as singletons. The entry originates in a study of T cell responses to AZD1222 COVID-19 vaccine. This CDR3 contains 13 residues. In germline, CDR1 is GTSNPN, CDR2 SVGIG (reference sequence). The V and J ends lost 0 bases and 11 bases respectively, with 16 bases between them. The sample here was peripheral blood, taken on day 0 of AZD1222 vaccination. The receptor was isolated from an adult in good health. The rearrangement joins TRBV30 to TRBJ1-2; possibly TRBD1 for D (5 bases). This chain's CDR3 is CAWSVGSPSGYTF. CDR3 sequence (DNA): TGTGCCTGGAGTGTAGGCAGCCCTTCAGGGTACACCTTC.